This T cell receptor beta chain stems from a study of cytomegalovirus exposure and HLA in healthy donors. Findings and limits, study-wide: Later analysis reportedly placed an Asian-associated ancestry cluster below the roughly 680-donor mean in N-insertions.

PCR amplification relied on 60 Vbeta primers (plus 13 Jbeta primers). Authors' analysis steps: A later analysis tallied 65 million to 85 million unique TCR beta chains, around 10 million of them shared. Using immunoSEQ multiplex PCR, the repertoire was profiled, and TCRdb retains in-frame clones only, with some absent. Clonal size and the V and J genes are those of that table, whereas D and trimming came from the DNA. The sample lists about 150,000 clones; 80% were seen once. The CDR3 runs 16 residues. The junction had 8 bases not matched to a gene; V was cut back by 2 bases and J by 8 bases. Germline V CDR1 and CDR2: SGHTA, FQGNSA. Remarks on this clone: Its specificity is unknown.

The rearrangement uses TRBV7-2 and TRBJ2-1; 11 bases are shared with TRBD2. Sequencing was carried out using PBMCs. The receptor's source is a middle-aged woman in good health and CMV-seronegative. The chain's CDR3 is CASSLNLAGGWDEQFF. CDR3 in DNA: TGTGCCAGCAGCTTAAACCTAGCGGGAGGTTGGGATGAGCAGTTCTTC.